The T cell receptor beta chain described here comes from a study of control samples from healthy donors and cancer patients. Libraries were prepared by immunoSEQ multiplex PCR; TCRdb keeps only in-frame clonotypes and omits some of them. Altogether roughly 47,000 clones are present, 80% to 90% being singletons, with the ten largest covering approximately 10%. The material sequenced was PBMCs. The sequence derives from an older woman with lung cancer.

CDR3 region: CASSLGQFYEQYF. The DNA for the CDR3 is TGTGCCAGCAGCTTAGGACAGTTCTACGAGCAGTACTTC. The rearrangement uses TRBV7-3 and TRBJ2-7; TRBD1 is a possible D gene (6 bases). Germline V gene sequence: CDR1 SGHTA, CDR2 FQGTGA. The CDR3 extends over 13 amino acids. V was pared by 2 bases and J by 3 bases, with 8 bases between.